The entry below gives a single TCR beta chain sequence along with its context. Its antigen is unidentified. The data originate from a study of post-analysis software for immune sequencing data. Study observations and caveats: Normalized Chao1 diversity was significantly lower in multiple sclerosis patients than in controls. In patients, TRBV5-6, TRBV5-1 and TRBV20-1 belonged to five TRBV segments found more frequently than in controls.

Researchers reported that TCR beta cDNA libraries carried unique molecular identifiers. TCRdb re-called the PCR reads with MiXCR, one entry per CDR3 protein. This table holds hundreds of thousands of distinct CDR3 sequences, 25% to 30% found once. The CDR3 runs 14 residues. Germline trimming cut 6 bases from V and 5 bases from J; bases unmatched to any gene: 6. This receptor was taken from a girl aged 10-17 years with multiple sclerosis. The chain uses TRBV12-3 or TRBV12-4 and TRBJ1-1; 10 bases align to TRBD1. The sequenced material came from blood. DNA of the CDR3: TGTGCCAGCAGCCCGACAGGGGGCTGGACTGAAGCTTTCTTT. It yields the protein CASSPTGGWTEAFF.